Presented here are 30 T cell receptor beta chains from one specimen sequenced in a study of OX40 agonist ivuxolimab in advanced cancers. Clones were read by immunoSEQ multiplex PCR, and TCRdb kept only the in-frame ones, dropping some. The table lists over 80,000 clones, under 95% of them singletons, with roughly 0.32% in the top ten. The sequencing used CD4+ or CD8+ T cells sorted from blood, collected in a trial of the OX40 agonist ivuxolimab. The receptors stem from an adult with an advanced solid tumor such as melanoma, head and neck, liver or kidney cancer.

The gene calls are TRBV5-1 and TRBJ2-7; weak D call: TRBD1 (5 bases). There are 14 residues in the CDR3. V was pared by 5 bases and J by 0 bases, with 12 bases between. Germline CDR1 and CDR2: SGHRS and YFSETQ. CDR3 loop: CASRQDGRSYEQYF. The CDR3, as DNA: TGCGCCAGCAGACAGGACGGGCGCTCCTACGAGCAGTACTTC.

V gene TRBV27 combines with J gene TRBJ2-7; D perhaps matches TRBD1 (6 bases). Germline loops: CDR1 MNHEY, CDR2 SMNVEV (reference sequence). The CDR3 is made up of 15 amino acids. V dropped 1 base and J dropped 0 bases, with 10 bases sitting between them. The DNA of the CDR3 is TGTGCCAGCAGTTTATTGGCAGGGGCCTCCTACGAGCAGTACTTC. Amino acids: CASSLLAGASYEQYF.

This clone was observed once. This chain connects TRBV9 to TRBJ2-2; 10 bases are a match to TRBD2. V was clipped by 3 bases and J by 7 bases; unmatched bases: 12. Germline V gene lookup returns CDR1 SGDLS and CDR2 YYNGEE. The CDR3 covers 17 residues. CDR3 DNA sequence: TGTGCCAGCAGCGCCTCCGCGAGGAGCGGGAGGGGCGGGGAGCTGTTTTTT. This sequence encodes CASSASARSGRGGELFF.

The rearrangement links TRBV6-5 to TRBJ1-3, with a tentative D call TRBD1 (5 bases). The V gene lost 0 bases and the J gene lost 2 bases, with 11 bases spanning the gap. The CDR3 is made up of 16 amino acids. Germline-derived CDR1 and CDR2 are MNHEY and SVGAGI. CDR3 nucleotide sequence: TGTGCCAGCAGTTACTCGTGGGGGGGAACTGGAAACACCATATATTTT. It specifies CASSYSWGGTGNTIYF.

The chain recombines TRBV19 with TRBJ2-3; D gene unclear. Germline loops: CDR1 LNHDA, CDR2 SQIVND (reference sequence). Trimming took off 5 bases at V and 4 bases at J, with 7 bases between the two ends. The CDR3 loop spans 12 amino acids. CDR3 sequence (DNA): TGTGCCAGTAGTGACGTGTCAGATACGCAGTATTTT. It is translated as CASSDVSDTQYF. Together with reference TRBV19 and TRBJ2-3, the CDR3 gives the full variable domain: DGGITQSPKYLFRKEGQNVTLSCEQNLNHDAMYWYRQDPGQGLRLIYYSQIVNDFQKGDIAEGYSVSREKKESFPLTVTSAQKNPTAFYLCASSDVSDTQYFGPGTRLTVL.

The chain uses TRBV19 and TRBJ2-2; D possibly corresponds to TRBD2 (6 bases). This CDR3 contains 15 residues. Trimming took off 4 bases at V and 6 bases at J, with 15 bases between the two ends. Per the germline V gene, CDR1 is LNHDA and CDR2 is SQIVND (reference sequence). The CDR3 region is CASSKTGSPAGELFF. The CDR3 DNA is TGTGCCAGTAGTAAGACCGGGAGCCCAGCCGGGGAGCTGTTTTTT.

This clone was recorded a few times. The CDR3 DNA reads TGTGCCAGCATCGGCGGCCGCTCCTACAATGAGCAGTTCTTC. This codes for CASIGGRSYNEQFF. J is TRBJ2-1 and V is TRBV6-1; D is uncertain. The CDR3 loop spans 14 amino acids. Trimming removed 7 bases at V and 0 bases at J, with 10 bases between. Germline-derived CDR1 and CDR2 are MNHNS and SASEGT.

V gene TRBV7-9 combines with J gene TRBJ2-2, with D perhaps being TRBD1 or TRBD2 (5 bases each). The V and J ends lost 6 bases and 7 bases respectively, with 12 bases between them. The CDR3 has 13 amino acids. Germline-derived CDR1 and CDR2 are SEHNR and FQNEAQ (reference sequence). The CDR3 DNA sequence: TGTGCCAGCAGGGGGACGATCAACGGGGAGCTGTTTTTT. This codes for CASRGTINGELFF.

V gene TRBV27 combines with J gene TRBJ2-7; 8 bases are shared with TRBD2. The junction had 1 base not matched to a gene; V was cut back by 3 bases and J by 3 bases. This CDR3 contains 13 residues. The V gene's germline CDR1 is MNHEY and CDR2 SMNVEV (reference sequence). The CDR3 region is CASSFLAGYEQYF. In nucleotides, the CDR3 is TGTGCCAGCAGTTTTCTAGCGGGCTACGAGCAGTACTTC.

V gene TRBV28 combines with J gene TRBJ2-7, with D perhaps TRBD1 (6 bases). The CDR3 sequence is 14 residues long. V was pared by 1 base and J by 4 bases, with 11 bases between. Germline CDR1 and CDR2: MDHEN and SYDVKM. DNA of the CDR3: TGTGCCAGCAGTTTATCGGCCAGGGGTTACGAGCAGTACTTC. It yields the protein CASSLSARGYEQYF.

This clone came up once. The rearrangement joins TRBV5-1 to TRBJ2-3; 8 nucleotides align to TRBD1. This CDR3 contains 14 residues. V lost 4 bases and J lost 4; bases outside the gene matches: 5. Germline CDR1 reads SGHRS; CDR2 reads YFSETQ. The CDR3 nucleotides read TGCGCCAGCAGCAGAGGGACAGGCTCAGATACGCAGTATTTT. Translated: CASSRGTGSDTQYF.

This clone has a single count. The CDR3 here is CASSGTSGSGRETQYF. DNA for the CDR3: TGTGCCAGCAGCGGGACTAGCGGGAGCGGTAGGGAGACCCAGTACTTC. The chain recombines TRBV7-2 with TRBJ2-5; 14 positions match TRBD2. The CDR3 spans 16 residues. Germline trimming cut 5 bases from V and 5 bases from J; bases unmatched to any gene: 7. Per germline, CDR1 SGHTA and CDR2 FQGNSA.

With regard to this clone: The junction does not match germline at one end; this may be a read error. The J gene is TRBJ1-4, the V gene TRBV9; the D gene is possibly TRBD1 (6 bases). This CDR3 region has 16 residues. Germline CDR1 SGDLS, CDR2 YYNGEE. CDR3 in amino acids: CASSVATGGAKEKLFF. The CDR3 DNA is TGTGCCAGCAGCGTAGCTACGGGGGGGGCTAAGGAAAAACTGTTTTTT.

This clone was found once. V gene TRBV4-1 combines with J gene TRBJ2-5; 12 positions agree with TRBD2. J gave up 1 base and V 1 base, and 4 bases lay outside the gene matches. This CDR3 is built from 17 residues. Germline CDR1 is MGHRA and CDR2 is YSYEKL. The CDR3: CASSQVTSGRSQETQYF. The CDR3, as DNA: TGCGCCAGCAGCCAAGTGACTAGCGGGAGATCCCAAGAGACCCAGTACTTC.

The chain links TRBV7-2 to TRBJ1-5; unclear D gene. The ends were cut back, 5 bases at V and 1 base at J, with 12 bases in the middle. CDR1 is SGHTA, CDR2 FQGNSA, per germline. The CDR3 totals 15 residues. The CDR3 is CASSLGLGSNQPQHF. The CDR3 DNA reads as TGTGCCAGCAGCCTTGGACTAGGGAGCAATCAGCCCCAGCATTTT.

The V and J genes are TRBV29-1 and TRBJ2-7; TRBD2 matches 14 bases. With 6 bases clipped from V and 4 bases from J, the junction kept 5 bases outside the gene matches. The CDR3 extends over 14 amino acids. Germline values: CDR1 SQVTM, CDR2 ANQGSEA. The CDR3 here is CSVAGTSGSYEQYF. CDR3 coding DNA: TGCAGCGTAGCCGGGACTAGCGGGAGTTACGAGCAGTACTTC.

The V gene is TRBV6-5, the J gene TRBJ2-7, with D perhaps TRBD1 (5 bases). Trimming pared 0 bases from V and 7 bases from J, leaving 16 bases between. The CDR3 loop spans 15 amino acids. CDR1 and CDR2 from the germline V gene are MNHEY and SVGAGI. The DNA of the CDR3 is TGTGCCAGCAGTTACTCGGTTGGACACCGCGAAGAGCAGTACTTC. Translated: CASSYSVGHREEQYF.

The genes are TRBV5-1 and TRBJ1-6; D remains ambiguous. CDR1 and CDR2 (germline): SGHRS, YFSETQ. V was shortened by 0 bases and J by 5 bases, with 9 bases between the two germline ends. This CDR3 region has 15 residues. The CDR3 DNA reads as TGCGCCAGCAGCTTGGCAGCTCCCAATAATTCACCCCTCCACTTT. It translates to CASSLAAPNNSPLHF.

A single count supports this clone. The J gene is TRBJ2-7, the V gene TRBV6-5; 9 positions match TRBD2. This CDR3 contains 15 residues. Germline V lookup: CDR1 MNHEY, CDR2 SVGAGI. V was clipped by 1 base and J by 3 bases; unmatched bases: 4. The chain's CDR3 is CASSYFSGSVYEQYF. The CDR3, as DNA: TGTGCCAGCAGTTACTTTAGCGGGAGTGTCTACGAGCAGTACTTC.

The V call is TRBV6-5, the J call TRBJ2-1; D is possibly TRBD1 or TRBD2 (5 bases each). Trimming took off 4 bases at V and 7 bases at J, with 14 bases between the two ends. This CDR3 has 14 amino acids. The germline gives CDR1 MNHEY, CDR2 SVGAGI. Here the CDR3 DNA reads TGTGCCAGCAGTTCGGGACGCGTGTCGAATGAGCAGTTCTTC. It encodes CASSSGRVSNEQFF.

The chain carries TRBV5-6 and TRBJ1-1; D is uncertain. The CDR3 totals 14 residues. V lost 0 bases to trimming and J lost 4 bases, with 10 bases between them. Germline V gene data show CDR1 as SGHDT and CDR2 as YYEEEE. CDR3 sequence: CASSLAAGSTEAFF. CDR3 in DNA: TGTGCCAGCAGCTTGGCCGCCGGGAGCACTGAAGCTTTCTTT.

V gene TRBV11-2 combines with J gene TRBJ2-6; D gene unclear. Trimming removed 1 base from V and 0 bases from J, with 4 bases in between. Per germline, CDR1 SGHAT and CDR2 FQNNGV. CDR3 length: 15 residues. CDR3 sequence (DNA): TGTGCCAGCAGCTTAGCAGCCTCTGGGGCCAACGTCCTGACTTTC. It codes for CASSLAASGANVLTF.

The chain employs TRBV10-1 and TRBJ2-3; D uncertain. Trimming pared 8 bases from V and 2 bases from J, leaving 5 bases between. The CDR3 is made up of 11 amino acids. The V gene's germline CDR1 is WNHNN and CDR2 SYGVQD (reference sequence). The CDR3 region is CASGDTDTQYF. The CDR3 DNA is TGCGCCAGCGGGGACACAGATACGCAGTATTTT.

The chain has TRBV28 and TRBJ2-2; tentative D call: TRBD2 (6 bases). This CDR3 spans 14 amino acids. V dropped 6 bases and J dropped 2 bases, with 10 bases sitting between them. Germline CDR1 reads MDHEN; CDR2 reads SYDVKM. The CDR3 coding sequence is TGTGCCAGCAGCCCCGGACTAAACACCGGGGAGCTGTTTTTT. It encodes CASSPGLNTGELFF.

The chain links TRBV28 to TRBJ1-4; D gene ambiguous. Germline-derived CDR1 and CDR2 are MDHEN and SYDVKM. CDR3 length: 13 residues. Between the trimmed V and J ends, which lost 6 bases and 5 bases, there was a span of 10 bases. CDR3 protein: CASSSPLNEKLFF. CDR3 nucleotides: TGTGCCAGCAGCTCGCCGCTAAATGAAAAACTGTTTTTT.

The genes are TRBV30 and TRBJ2-7; 14 nucleotides match TRBD2. J was trimmed by 6 bases and V by 4 bases; bases with no gene match: 5. CDR3 length equals 14 residues. Germline-derived CDR1 and CDR2 are GTSNPN and SVGIG (reference sequence). CDR3 sequence reads: CAWTPGLAGVEQYF. For the CDR3, the DNA is TGTGCCTGGACTCCGGGACTAGCGGGAGTCGAGCAGTACTTC.

To note about this clone: One junction end disagrees with the germline gene, perhaps due to a read error. The chain recombines TRBV28 with TRBJ1-2; 10 nucleotides agree with TRBD1. CDR1 and CDR2 from the germline V gene are MDHEN and SYDVKM. The CDR3 contains 13 residues. DNA of the CDR3: TGTGCCAGCAGTTTCCGGGACAGGGGAGCTATGGACTTC. This sequence encodes CASSFRDRGAMDF.

V usage is TRBV10-3 and J usage is TRBJ2-1, with D tentatively TRBD1 (6 bases). Per germline, CDR1 ENHRY and CDR2 SYGVKD. The CDR3 loop spans 17 amino acids. Between the trimmed V and J ends, which lost 5 bases and 4 bases, there was a span of 21 bases. In DNA, the CDR3 is TGTGCCATCAGTCCAACCTCGGCAGGGGAAGGGTACAATGAGCAGTTCTTC. Protein sequence: CAISPTSAGEGYNEQFF.

The gene calls are TRBV27 and TRBJ2-7, with 13 bases aligning to TRBD2. CDR3 length: 15 residues. The V and J ends lost 4 bases and 4 bases, in that order; junction bases with no gene match: 4. The germline CDR1 and CDR2 sequences are MNHEY and SMNVEV (reference sequence). The CDR3 reads CASSSSLAGGYEQYF. As DNA, the CDR3 is TGTGCCAGCAGTTCCTCACTAGCGGGAGGGTACGAGCAGTACTTC.

The CDR3 DNA follows: TGTGCCAGCAGCCTCAGGAGTAGCTCCTACGAGCAGTACTTC. It encodes CASSLRSSSYEQYF. The J gene is TRBJ2-7, the V gene TRBV2; D is unresolved. The CDR3 sequence is 14 residues long. V dropped 6 bases and J dropped 0 bases, with 12 bases sitting between them. Germline loops: CDR1 SNHLY, CDR2 FYNNEI.